The clone carrying this T cell receptor (beta chain) has just a few counts. Its specificity is not known. The data belong to a study of CD4 T cells in relation to SARS-CoV-2 and coronaviruses. Study-wide points: Monoreactive clones expanded significantly more to SARS-CoV-2 than crossreactive clones did. Each donor contributed either pre-pandemic or post-infection samples, not both. Memory recall responses, not primary responses primed in culture, are what the assay detects.

Before the COVID-19 pandemic, during about 2011-2018, CD4+ T cells were taken from unexposed donors. Some clones are missing from TCRdb's copy, which holds only in-frame ones; the method was immunoSEQ multiplex PCR. Of about 59,000 clones in the sample, just over 85% are singletons; the top ten hold around 1.5%. The CDR3 runs to 14 residues. Germline CDR1 and CDR2: MGHDK and SYGVNS. The V end was cut by 3 bases, the J end by 8 bases, with 16 bases between. The sequence came from a human donor in good health. The V gene is TRBV25-1, the J gene TRBJ2-5; D is possibly TRBD2 (7 bases). The sample consisted of memory CD4+ T cells from PBMCs. CDR3 residues: CASSDGGRVETQYF. The DNA for the CDR3 is TGTGCCAGCAGTGACGGGGGGCGGGTAGAAACCCAGTACTTC.